A single T cell receptor (beta chain) is shown here with its context. Between the trimmed V and J ends, which lost 0 bases and 4 bases, there was a span of 12 bases. CDR3 length: 15 amino acids. The germline gives CDR1 SGHRS, CDR2 YFSETQ. The record originates from a study of blood T cell repertoires in COVID-19. Looking at the study overall: Material from acute and convalescent COVID-19 was sourced from the United States, Italy and Spain. Sample material is recorded as cDNA or gDNA derived from T cells, B-cell-depleted T cells, or PBMCs.

Repertoires were generated with immunoSEQ multiplex PCR, while TCRdb's copy carries only in-frame clones and drops some. Of some 270,000 clones listed, 75% to 90% are singletons. The TCR comes from a woman between 70 and 85 years old with acute or convalescent COVID-19. The J gene is TRBJ2-3, the V gene TRBV5-1; tentative D call: TRBD2 (5 bases). The material sequenced was peripheral blood. CDR3 sequence: CASSLDPLGADTQYF. CDR3 nucleotides: TGCGCCAGCAGCTTGGATCCTCTCGGGGCAGATACGCAGTATTTT.